These 32 T cell receptor beta chains came from one sample sequenced in a study of technical replicates of blood from a handful of donors. Some clones are missing from TCRdb's copy, which holds only in-frame ones; the method was immunoSEQ multiplex PCR. This table holds about 82,000 clones, approximately 94% found once. Specimen: T cells isolated from PBMCs. Every receptor here comes from a human donor in good health.

This chain joins TRBV14 and TRBJ2-3; D is perhaps TRBD2 (6 bases). The length of the CDR3 is 18 residues. CDR1 and CDR2 from the germline V gene are SGHDN and FVKESK. The ends were cut back, 0 bases at V and 0 bases at J, with 16 bases in the middle. CDR3 sequence: CASSQEGTPLFSTDTQYF. CDR3 in DNA: TGTGCCAGCAGCCAAGAGGGGACTCCCCTGTTTAGCACAGATACGCAGTATTTT.

The chain links TRBV6-1 to TRBJ2-7; possibly TRBD1 for D (5 bases). The germline gives CDR1 MNHNS, CDR2 SASEGT. V was shortened by 3 bases and J by 1 base, with 10 bases between the two germline ends. The CDR3 covers 14 residues. The CDR3 DNA reads as TGTGCCAGCAGTGAGACAGTTATTTCCTACGAGCAGTACTTC. This translates into CASSETVISYEQYF.

The V gene is TRBV6-1, the J gene TRBJ1-4; D gene unclear. CDR3 length: 15 residues. V was shortened by 3 bases and J by 2 bases, with 10 bases between the two germline ends. The germline gives CDR1 MNHNS, CDR2 SASEGT. The CDR3, as DNA: TGTGCCAGCAGTGATGTGGCAGGTACTAATGAAAAACTGTTTTTT. As protein: CASSDVAGTNEKLFF.

This chain links TRBV27 with TRBJ2-5; 7 bases match TRBD1. This CDR3 region has 13 residues. Per the germline V gene, CDR1 is MNHEY and CDR2 is SMNVEV (reference sequence). V lost 8 bases to trimming and J lost 6 bases; unmatched junction nucleotides: 9. In DNA, the CDR3 is TGTGCCAGCGCCTTCGACAGGGCGAAGACCCAGTACTTC. Protein product: CASAFDRAKTQYF.

There are a few counts of this clone. V usage is TRBV14 and J usage is TRBJ2-4, with TRBD1 matching over 8 bases. There are 16 residues in the CDR3. Trimming removed 0 bases from V and 8 bases from J; junction bases left unmatched: 9. Germline V gene sequence: CDR1 SGHDN, CDR2 FVKESK. The CDR3, as DNA: TGTGCCAGCAGCCAAGACCTGACAGGGGTCGCGGACATTCAGTACTTC. Protein: CASSQDLTGVADIQYF.

The CDR3 nucleotides are TGTGCCAGCAGCGTCAGGGGTGGGGAGACCCAGTACTTC. Translated, it gives CASSVRGGETQYF. The chain links TRBV13 to TRBJ2-5; a weak D match, TRBD1 (6 bases). The V gene's germline CDR1 is PRHDT and CDR2 FYEKMQ (reference sequence). V was cut by 5 bases and J by 5 bases, with 12 bases left in between. This CDR3 spans 13 amino acids.

The chain recombines TRBV19 with TRBJ1-5; TRBD1 is a possible D gene (5 bases). V was clipped by 2 bases and J by 0 bases, with 8 bases between them. CDR1 and CDR2 from the germline V gene are LNHDA and SQIVND (reference sequence). The CDR3 has 15 residues. In nucleotides, the CDR3 is TGTGCCAGTAGTATATCAGGGAATAGCAATCAGCCCCAGCATTTT. It codes for CASSISGNSNQPQHF.

The chain uses TRBV27 and TRBJ2-7; 8 bases agree with TRBD1. The germline V gene encodes CDR1 MNHEY and CDR2 SMNVEV (reference sequence). The CDR3 extends over 13 amino acids. V shed 5 bases and J 5 bases; nucleotides not matched to a gene: 5. CDR3 DNA: TGTGCCAGCAGTGTCGACAGGGGTAACGAGCAGTACTTC. Its protein is CASSVDRGNEQYF.

The chain employs TRBV27 and TRBJ2-7, with 7 positions matching TRBD2. The length of the CDR3 is 18 residues. After removal of 2 bases from V and 5 bases from J, the junction contained 18 bases not matched to a gene. Per germline, CDR1 MNHEY and CDR2 SMNVEV (reference sequence). The chain's CDR3 is CASSLVAPYSGFMNEQYF. As DNA, the CDR3 is TGTGCCAGCAGTTTAGTAGCCCCCTATAGCGGGTTTATGAACGAGCAGTACTTC.

The chain joins TRBV10-2 to TRBJ2-7; 8 bases map to TRBD1. This CDR3 has 14 amino acids. The germline V gene encodes CDR1 WSHSY and CDR2 SAAADI. V shed 2 bases and J 4 bases; nucleotides not matched to a gene: 4. CDR3 sequence reads: CASSEGQGPYEQYF. DNA of the CDR3: TGCGCCAGCAGTGAGGGACAGGGACCTTACGAGCAGTACTTC.

The rearrangement uses TRBV7-9 and TRBJ2-1, with D unclear. Trimming removed 0 bases from V and 3 bases from J, with 3 bases in between. The CDR3 totals 13 residues. Germline CDR1 is SEHNR and CDR2 is FQNEAQ (reference sequence). CDR3 loop: CASSLASYNEQFF. In DNA form, the CDR3 reads TGTGCCAGCAGCTTAGCTAGCTACAATGAGCAGTTCTTC.

The chain combines TRBV27 with TRBJ2-1; 9 bases agree with TRBD2. The CDR3 is 14 amino acids. CDR1 and CDR2 (germline): MNHEY, SMNVEV (reference sequence). The junction had 4 bases not matched to a gene; V was cut back by 6 bases and J by 4 bases. CDR3 in DNA: TGTGCCAGCAGCCTGACTAGCGGTTACAATGAGCAGTTCTTC. The encoded protein is CASSLTSGYNEQFF.

J is TRBJ1-4 and V is TRBV28; D is uncertain. Germline V CDR1 and CDR2: MDHEN, SYDVKM. Trimming stripped 3 bases from V and 8 bases from J, with 13 bases between. This CDR3 has 14 amino acids. CDR3 sequence reads: CASSFDSQREKLFF. CDR3 in DNA: TGTGCCAGCAGTTTCGACTCACAGCGGGAAAAACTGTTTTTT.

The chain has TRBV18 and TRBJ2-5; D is uncertain. Germline CDR1 and CDR2: KGHSH and LQKENI. V gave up 6 bases and J gave up 2 bases, with 16 bases separating them. This CDR3 comprises 15 residues. The CDR3 loop reads CASSSETPPQETQYF. The CDR3 DNA is TGTGCCAGCTCGTCGGAGACGCCCCCTCAAGAGACCCAGTACTTC. Full variable domain (missing parts from reference TRBV18 and TRBJ2-5): NAGVMQNPRHLVRRRGQEARLRCSPMKGHSHVYWYRQLPEEGLKFMVYLQKENIIDESGMPKERFSAEFPKEGPSILRIQQVVRGDSAAYFCASSSETPPQETQYFGPGTRLLVL.

This chain connects TRBV18 to TRBJ2-3; possibly TRBD2 for D (6 bases). The CDR3 covers 17 residues. Trimming shortened V by 1 base and J by 0 bases, and 14 bases separated the two germline ends. Per germline, CDR1 KGHSH and CDR2 LQKENI. CDR3 sequence reads: CASSPQGRDRSTDTQYF. Written as DNA, the CDR3 is TGTGCCAGCTCACCACAGGGGCGGGATAGGAGCACAGATACGCAGTATTTT.

DNA of the CDR3: TGTGCCTGGAGTGTGGGGACAAACTCCTACGAGCAGTACTTC. It yields the protein CAWSVGTNSYEQYF. V gene TRBV30 combines with J gene TRBJ2-7; a possible D gene is TRBD1 (6 bases). The germline V and J ends were trimmed by 0 bases and 0 bases, with 9 bases remaining between them. Germline V lookup: CDR1 GTSNPN, CDR2 SVGIG (reference sequence). This CDR3 contains 14 residues.

The chain links TRBV30 to TRBJ2-7; 11 bases are shared with TRBD1. The CDR3 spans 15 residues. The J segment lost 5 bases and the V segment lost 1 base, leaving 7 bases of the junction unmatched. Per germline, CDR1 GTSNPN and CDR2 SVGIG (reference sequence). CDR3 coding DNA: TGTGCCTGGAGTGCCGGACAGGGGGCCCGTAACGAGCAGTACTTC. Protein sequence: CAWSAGQGARNEQYF.

The J gene is TRBJ1-2, the V gene TRBV19; no clear D gene. Germline lookup yields CDR1 LNHDA and CDR2 SQIVND (reference sequence). The CDR3 length is 15 residues. Deletions cut 6 bases from V and 0 bases from J, with 14 bases between. CDR3: CASSTSTGTNYGYTF. For the CDR3, the DNA is TGTGCCAGTAGCACCTCCACCGGGACTAACTATGGCTACACCTTC.

The chain is built from TRBV28 and TRBJ2-3; D not resolved. The germline V and J ends were trimmed by 3 bases and 0 bases, with 10 bases remaining between them. The CDR3 spans 15 residues. Germline values: CDR1 MDHEN, CDR2 SYDVKM. This CDR3 reads CASSFLATSTDTQYF. In DNA form, the CDR3 reads TGTGCCAGCAGTTTTTTAGCTACCAGCACAGATACGCAGTATTTT.

V and J are TRBV18 and TRBJ1-2; D is perhaps TRBD1 (6 bases). Germline loops: CDR1 KGHSH, CDR2 LQKENI. V was trimmed by 1 base and J by 5 bases, leaving 11 bases between them. CDR3 size: 14 residues. The DNA for the CDR3 is TGTGCCAGCTCACCACTGGACAGCGAATATGGCTACACCTTC. As protein: CASSPLDSEYGYTF. Variable domain in full (rest from reference TRBV18 and TRBJ1-2): NAGVMQNPRHLVRRRGQEARLRCSPMKGHSHVYWYRQLPEEGLKFMVYLQKENIIDESGMPKERFSAEFPKEGPSILRIQQVVRGDSAAYFCASSPLDSEYGYTFGSGTRLTVV.

This clone was seen just once. The chain couples TRBV9 to TRBJ2-7; D assignment may be TRBD1 or TRBD2 (5 bases each). V lost 4 bases and J 0 bases, leaving 11 bases between the germline ends. Germline-derived CDR1 and CDR2 are SGDLS and YYNGEE. The CDR3 contains 14 residues. The CDR3 spells CASSLAGFSYEQYF. The CDR3 DNA is TGTGCCAGCAGCCTAGCAGGGTTCTCCTACGAGCAGTACTTC.

In DNA form, the CDR3 reads TGCAGCGTCGCAAGTTCGCGGGACGCCTACGAGCAGTACTTC. Protein sequence: CSVASSRDAYEQYF. This chain joins TRBV29-1 and TRBJ2-7; tentative D call: TRBD2 (6 bases). The CDR3 consists of 14 residues. Germline values: CDR1 SQVTM, CDR2 ANQGSEA. Trimming left V 6 bases short and J 2 bases short, with 17 bases between.

The chain employs TRBV27 and TRBJ2-1, with 8 bases identical to TRBD2. Germline V lookup: CDR1 MNHEY, CDR2 SMNVEV (reference sequence). The CDR3 has 13 residues. The V gene end was trimmed by 10 bases and the J gene end by 7 bases; junction bases not matched to a gene: 9. DNA of the CDR3: TGTGCCACCACCGTCGGGAGGGGAAATGAGCAGTTCTTC. This gives the protein CATTVGRGNEQFF.

This chain uses TRBV9 with TRBJ2-3, with TRBD2 as a possible D gene (7 bases). CDR1 is SGDLS and CDR2 is YYNGEE in the germline V gene. This CDR3 has 16 residues. Trimming pared 4 bases from V and 3 bases from J, leaving 18 bases between. The DNA for the CDR3 is TGTGCCAGCAGCCCGGAGGGGGGGCACGGAACAGATACGCAGTATTTT. Its protein product is CASSPEGGHGTDTQYF.

This chain uses TRBV6-5 with TRBJ2-1; 7 nucleotides agree with TRBD1. The junction had 9 bases not matched to a gene; V was cut back by 0 bases and J by 7 bases. CDR1 MNHEY and CDR2 SVGAGI come from the germline V gene. This CDR3 is 16 amino acids long. CDR3 nucleotide sequence: TGTGCCAGCAGTTACTCGACAGGGACGGTAACGAATGAGCAGTTCTTC. Translating gives CASSYSTGTVTNEQFF.

The rearrangement links TRBV14 to TRBJ1-4; TRBD1 matches 10 bases. Trimming took 4 bases from V and 3 from J; bases not matched to a gene: 5. CDR1 is SGHDN, CDR2 FVKESK, per germline. CDR3 size: 16 residues. For the CDR3, the DNA is TGTGCCAGCAGCCGGCGACAGGGGGCTGCTAATGAAAAACTGTTTTTT. It is translated as CASSRRQGAANEKLFF.

This clone has just one count. This rearrangement joins TRBV7-3 to TRBJ2-1, with 11 bases fitting TRBD2. The CDR3 length is 16 residues. Trimming took 3 bases from V and 10 from J; bases not matched to a gene: 11. The germline V gene has CDR1 SGHTA and CDR2 FQGTGA. The CDR3 nucleotides read TGTGCCAGCAGCTTTAGCGGGAGGGGGGGGTTAGGCGAGCAGTTCTTC. Encoded protein: CASSFSGRGGLGEQFF.

The chain carries TRBV12-5 and TRBJ2-7; D is unclear. The CDR3 contains 17 residues. V was clipped by 1 base and J by 4 bases, with 20 bases between them. Germline lookup yields CDR1 LGHNT and CDR2 FRNRAP. The DNA for the CDR3 is TGTGCTAGTGGTTTGGCCCCTGACTCATATCGAGGTTACGAGCAGTACTTC. Protein sequence: CASGLAPDSYRGYEQYF.

The chain has TRBV14 and TRBJ2-7; TRBD2 is a possible D gene (5 bases). From germline, CDR1 is SGHDN and CDR2 FVKESK. V dropped 1 base and J dropped 5 bases, with 6 bases sitting between them. The length of the CDR3 is 12 residues. The chain's CDR3 is CASSQGSDEQYF. CDR3 coding DNA: TGTGCCAGCAGCCAAGGTAGCGACGAGCAGTACTTC. Full variable domain (outside the CDR3, taken from reference TRBV14 and TRBJ2-7): EAGVTQFPSHSVIEKGQTVTLRCDPISGHDNLYWYRRVMGKEIKFLLHFVKESKQDESGMPNNRFLAERTGGTYSTLKVQPAELEDSGVYFCASSQGSDEQYFGPGTRLTVT.

V and J are TRBV30 and TRBJ2-3; 7 bases are a match to TRBD1. The CDR3 covers 13 residues. V gave up 8 bases and J gave up 3 bases; unmatched junction bases: 8. CDR1 GTSNPN and CDR2 SVGIG come from the germline V gene (reference sequence). DNA for the CDR3: TGTGCCCCCGGGACAGTGTGGACAGATACGCAGTATTTT. The encoded protein is CAPGTVWTDTQYF.

The chain joins TRBV6-6 to TRBJ2-7; D call uncertain. Trimming left V 8 bases short and J 4 bases short, with 9 bases between. The CDR3 runs 11 residues. Germline V gene data show CDR1 as MNHNY and CDR2 as SVGAGI (reference sequence). The CDR3 region is CASQRLYEQYF. In DNA, the CDR3 is TGTGCCAGCCAACGGTTATACGAGCAGTACTTC.

The chain carries TRBV27 and TRBJ1-2; D is undetermined. V lost 6 bases and J 8 bases, leaving 19 bases between the germline ends. CDR3 length: 14 residues. Germline V gene data show CDR1 as MNHEY and CDR2 as SMNVEV (reference sequence). The CDR3 DNA follows: TGTGCCAGCAGGGATGGGTTCCTGGTTAGCGGCTACACCTTC. Translating it yields CASRDGFLVSGYTF.